This T cell receptor (beta chain) emerged from a study of cytomegalovirus exposure and HLA in healthy donors. Study outcomes and limitations: Many donors shared some public TCRs, even though most TCR sequences were rare.

As for this clone: What it recognizes is unknown.

In the PCR, 60 Vbeta and 13 Jbeta primers were used. Generated by immunoSEQ multiplex PCR, the TCRdb table keeps only in-frame clones and is missing some. Among some 57,000 clones listed, 70% to 90% were seen once. CDR3 length: 18 residues. J lost 2 bases, V lost 2 bases, and 13 bases had no gene match. CDR1 and CDR2 from the germline V gene are GTSNPN and SVGIG (reference sequence). The source material was PBMCs. The V and J genes are TRBV30 and TRBJ1-5; the match to TRBD1 covers 9 bases. The receptor comes from a man between 25 and 39 years old in good health and CMV-seropositive. This CDR3 is CAWSPDRGGIRGNQPQHF. The CDR3 nucleotides read TGTGCCTGGAGTCCGGACAGGGGTGGGATACGCGGCAATCAGCCCCAGCATTTT.